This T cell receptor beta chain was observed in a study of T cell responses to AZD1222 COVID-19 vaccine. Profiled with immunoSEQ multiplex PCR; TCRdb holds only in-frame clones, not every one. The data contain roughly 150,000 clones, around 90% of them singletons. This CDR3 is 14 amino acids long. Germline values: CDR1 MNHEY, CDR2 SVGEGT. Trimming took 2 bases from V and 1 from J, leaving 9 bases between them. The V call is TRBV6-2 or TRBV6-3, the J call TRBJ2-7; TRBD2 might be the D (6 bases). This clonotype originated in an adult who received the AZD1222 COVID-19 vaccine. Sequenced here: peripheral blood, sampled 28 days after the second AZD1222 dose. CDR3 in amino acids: CASSYVGTSYEQYF. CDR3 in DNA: TGTGCCAGCAGTTACGTGGGGACTTCCTACGAGCAGTACTTC.